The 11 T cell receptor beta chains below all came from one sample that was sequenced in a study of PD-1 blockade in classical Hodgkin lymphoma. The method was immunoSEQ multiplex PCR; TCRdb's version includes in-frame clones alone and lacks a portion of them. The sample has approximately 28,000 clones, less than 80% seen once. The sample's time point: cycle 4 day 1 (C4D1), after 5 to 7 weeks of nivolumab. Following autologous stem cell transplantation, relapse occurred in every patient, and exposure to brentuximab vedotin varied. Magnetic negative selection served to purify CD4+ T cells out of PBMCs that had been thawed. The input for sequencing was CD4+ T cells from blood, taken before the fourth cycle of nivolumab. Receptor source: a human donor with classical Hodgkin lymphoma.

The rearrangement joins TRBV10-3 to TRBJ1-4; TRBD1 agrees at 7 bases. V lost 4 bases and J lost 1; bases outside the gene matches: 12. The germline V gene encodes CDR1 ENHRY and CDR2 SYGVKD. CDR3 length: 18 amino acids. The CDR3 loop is CAISGGGLAGVTNEKLFF. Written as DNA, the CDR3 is TGTGCCATCAGTGGAGGGGGCCTTGCGGGAGTAACTAATGAAAAACTGTTTTTT.

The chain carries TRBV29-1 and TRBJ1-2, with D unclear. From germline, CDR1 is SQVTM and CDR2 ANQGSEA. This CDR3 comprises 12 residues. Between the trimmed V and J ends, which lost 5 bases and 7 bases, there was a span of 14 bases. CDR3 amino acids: CSVYGRAAGYTF. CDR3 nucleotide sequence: TGCAGCGTTTACGGACGGGCTGCTGGCTACACCTTC. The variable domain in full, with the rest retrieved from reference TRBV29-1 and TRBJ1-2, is SAVISQKPSRDICQRGTSLTIQCQVDSQVTMMFWYRQQPGQSLTLIATANQGSEATYESGFVIDKFPISRPNLTFSTLTVSNMSPEDSSIYLCSVYGRAAGYTFGSGTRLTVV.

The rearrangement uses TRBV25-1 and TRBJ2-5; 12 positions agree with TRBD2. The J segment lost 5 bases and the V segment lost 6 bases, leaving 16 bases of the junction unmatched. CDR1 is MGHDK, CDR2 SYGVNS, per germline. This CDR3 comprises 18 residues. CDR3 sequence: CASRASGRAGIRGETQYF. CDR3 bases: TGTGCCAGCAGGGCTAGCGGGAGGGCCGGAATAAGGGGGGAGACCCAGTACTTC.

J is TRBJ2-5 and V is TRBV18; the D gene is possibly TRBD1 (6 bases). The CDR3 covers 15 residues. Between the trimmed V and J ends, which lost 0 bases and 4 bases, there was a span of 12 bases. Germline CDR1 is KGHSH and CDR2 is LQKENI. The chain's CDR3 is CASSPPMQGRETQYF. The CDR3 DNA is TGTGCCAGCTCACCACCGATGCAGGGGAGAGAGACCCAGTACTTC.

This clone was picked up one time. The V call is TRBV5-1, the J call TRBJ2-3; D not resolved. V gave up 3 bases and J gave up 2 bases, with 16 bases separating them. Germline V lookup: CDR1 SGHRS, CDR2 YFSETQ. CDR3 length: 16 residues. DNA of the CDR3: TGCGCCAGCAGCTACGACCCGAACTTTCTCACAGATACGCAGTATTTT. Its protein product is CASSYDPNFLTDTQYF.

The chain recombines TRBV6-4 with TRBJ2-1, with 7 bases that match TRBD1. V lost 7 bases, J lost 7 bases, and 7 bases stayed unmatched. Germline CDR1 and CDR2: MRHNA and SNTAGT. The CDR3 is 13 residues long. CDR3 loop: CASIKGQANEQFF. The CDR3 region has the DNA TGTGCCAGCATCAAAGGACAGGCGAATGAGCAGTTCTTC.

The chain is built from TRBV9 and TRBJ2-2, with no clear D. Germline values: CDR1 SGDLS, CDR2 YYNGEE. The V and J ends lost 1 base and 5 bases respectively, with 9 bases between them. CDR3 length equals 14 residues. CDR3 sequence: CASSVRWVTGELFF. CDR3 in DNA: TGTGCCAGCAGCGTACGGTGGGTTACCGGGGAGCTGTTTTTT.

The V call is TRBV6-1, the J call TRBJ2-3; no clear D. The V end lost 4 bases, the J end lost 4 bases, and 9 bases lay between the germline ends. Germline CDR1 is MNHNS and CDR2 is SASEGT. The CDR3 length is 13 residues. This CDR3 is CASSVESPDTQYF. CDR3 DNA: TGTGCCAGCAGTGTAGAGAGTCCAGATACGCAGTATTTT.

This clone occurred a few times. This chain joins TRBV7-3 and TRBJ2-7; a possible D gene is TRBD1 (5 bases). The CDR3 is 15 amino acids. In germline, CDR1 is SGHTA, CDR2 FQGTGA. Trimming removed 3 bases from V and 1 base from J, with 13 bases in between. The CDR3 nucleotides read TGTGCCAGCAGCTTTCTCCCGACAGATTCCTACGAGCAGTACTTC. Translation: CASSFLPTDSYEQYF.

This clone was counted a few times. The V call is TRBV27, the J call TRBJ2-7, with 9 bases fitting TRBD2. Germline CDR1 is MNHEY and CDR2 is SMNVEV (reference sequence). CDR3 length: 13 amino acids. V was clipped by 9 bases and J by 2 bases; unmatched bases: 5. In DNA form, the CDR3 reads TGTGCCAGTGCTAGCGGGATAACCTACGAGCAGTACTTC. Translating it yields CASASGITYEQYF.

The CDR3 sequence is CASSASGTTTSYEQYF. The DNA of the CDR3 is TGTGCCAGCAGCGCCTCCGGGACTACCACCTCCTACGAGCAGTACTTC. The J gene is TRBJ2-7, the V gene TRBV9, with TRBD2 matching over 7 bases. CDR3 size: 16 residues. J lost 0 bases, V lost 3 bases, and 9 bases had no gene match. The germline V gene has CDR1 SGDLS and CDR2 YYNGEE.